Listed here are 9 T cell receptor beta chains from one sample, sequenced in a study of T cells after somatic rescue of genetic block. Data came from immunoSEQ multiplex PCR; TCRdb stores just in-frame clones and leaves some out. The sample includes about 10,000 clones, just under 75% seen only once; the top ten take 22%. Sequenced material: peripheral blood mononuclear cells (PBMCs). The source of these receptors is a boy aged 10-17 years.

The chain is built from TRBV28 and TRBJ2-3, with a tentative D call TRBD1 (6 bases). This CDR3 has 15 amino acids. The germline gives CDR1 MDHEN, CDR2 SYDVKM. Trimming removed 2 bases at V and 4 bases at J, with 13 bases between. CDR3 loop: CASSLAGVRADTQYF. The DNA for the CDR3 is TGTGCCAGCAGTTTAGCAGGGGTGCGTGCAGATACGCAGTATTTT.

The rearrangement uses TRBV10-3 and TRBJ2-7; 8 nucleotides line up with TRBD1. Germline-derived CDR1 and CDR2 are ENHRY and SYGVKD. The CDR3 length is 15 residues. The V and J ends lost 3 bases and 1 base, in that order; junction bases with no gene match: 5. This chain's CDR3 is CAISDGQGSSYEQYF. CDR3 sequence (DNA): TGTGCCATCAGTGACGGACAGGGTAGTTCCTACGAGCAGTACTTC.

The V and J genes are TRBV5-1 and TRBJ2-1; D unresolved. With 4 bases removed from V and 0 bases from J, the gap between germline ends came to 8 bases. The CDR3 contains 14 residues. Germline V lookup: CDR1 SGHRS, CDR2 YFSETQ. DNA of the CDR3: TGCGCCAGCAGCCCCCTAGGCTCCTACAATGAGCAGTTCTTC. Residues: CASSPLGSYNEQFF. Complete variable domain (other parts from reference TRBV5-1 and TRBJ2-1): KAGVTQTPRYLIKTRGQQVTLSCSPISGHRSVSWYQQTPGQGLQFLFEYFSETQRNKGNFPGRFSGRQFSNSRSEMNVSTLELGDSALYLCASSPLGSYNEQFFGPGTRLTVL.

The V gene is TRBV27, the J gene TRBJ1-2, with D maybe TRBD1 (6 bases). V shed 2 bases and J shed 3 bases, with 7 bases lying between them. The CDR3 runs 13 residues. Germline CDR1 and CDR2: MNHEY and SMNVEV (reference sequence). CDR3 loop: CASSLTGHYGYTF. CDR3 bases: TGTGCCAGCAGTTTAACAGGGCACTATGGCTACACCTTC.

CDR3 sequence reads: CATGEQYF. Written as DNA, the CDR3 is TGCGCCACAGGCGAGCAGTACTTC. This rearrangement joins TRBV5-1 to TRBJ2-7; no definite D call. The CDR3 totals 8 residues. With 9 bases removed from V and 6 bases from J, the gap between germline ends came to 4 bases. CDR1 and CDR2 from the germline V gene are SGHRS and YFSETQ.

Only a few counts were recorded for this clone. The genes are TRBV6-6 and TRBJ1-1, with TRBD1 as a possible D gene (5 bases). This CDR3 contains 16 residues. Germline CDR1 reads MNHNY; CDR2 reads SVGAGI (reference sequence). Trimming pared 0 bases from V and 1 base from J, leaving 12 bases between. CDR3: CASSYSSGGGNTEAFF. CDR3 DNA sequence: TGTGCCAGCAGTTACTCGTCCGGGGGTGGGAACACTGAAGCTTTCTTT.

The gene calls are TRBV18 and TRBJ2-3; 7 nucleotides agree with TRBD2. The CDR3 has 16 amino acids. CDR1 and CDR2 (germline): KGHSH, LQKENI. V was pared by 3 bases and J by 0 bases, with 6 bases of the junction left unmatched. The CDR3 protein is CASSPSRAGSTDTQYF. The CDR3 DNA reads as TGTGCCAGCTCACCTTCACGAGCGGGAAGCACAGATACGCAGTATTTT. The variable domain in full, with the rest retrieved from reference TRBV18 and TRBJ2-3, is NAGVMQNPRHLVRRRGQEARLRCSPMKGHSHVYWYRQLPEEGLKFMVYLQKENIIDESGMPKERFSAEFPKEGPSILRIQQVVRGDSAAYFCASSPSRAGSTDTQYFGPGTRLTVL.

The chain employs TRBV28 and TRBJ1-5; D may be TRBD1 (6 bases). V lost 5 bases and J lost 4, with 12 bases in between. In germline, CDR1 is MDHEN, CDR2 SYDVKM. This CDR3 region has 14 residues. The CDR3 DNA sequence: TGTGCCAGCAGTCCGAGTACAGGGAATCAGCCCCAGCATTTT. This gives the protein CASSPSTGNQPQHF.

CDR3 protein: CASSPLDRGYEQYF. CDR3 in DNA: TGCGCCAGCAGCCCGTTGGACAGGGGTTACGAGCAGTACTTC. This chain uses TRBV5-1 with TRBJ2-7; 9 bases match TRBD1. V was pared by 4 bases and J by 4 bases, with 6 bases of the junction left unmatched. This CDR3 spans 14 amino acids. Germline V gene data show CDR1 as SGHRS and CDR2 as YFSETQ.